These 16 T cell receptor beta chains were all obtained from the same sample, sequenced in a study of T cell repertoires in cytomegalovirus infection. MiXCR was run by TCRdb on the reads, yielding one entry per CDR3 protein. This sample carries about 440,000 distinct CDR3 sequences, roughly 30% of them seen once, and the ten largest clones take roughly an eighth. The specimen sequenced was PBMCs. The receptor source for this set is a human donor in good health (CMV status not recorded). Some clones in this sample may be carry-over from other donors' samples.

This chain links TRBV5-1 with TRBJ2-5; weak D call: TRBD2 (6 bases). V lost 0 bases to trimming and J lost 5 bases, with 14 bases between them. CDR1 and CDR2 (germline): SGHRS, YFSETQ. The CDR3 runs to 15 residues. CDR3 in amino acids: CASSLDPSEGETQYF. The CDR3 DNA reads TGCGCCAGCAGCTTGGATCCTAGCGAGGGGGAGACCCAGTACTTC.

To note about this clonotype: This may come from a read error, since a much larger clone is one base off. The V and J genes are TRBV7-3 and TRBJ2-1; D not resolved. Germline V lookup: CDR1 SGHTA, CDR2 FQGTGA. This CDR3 has 13 residues. The CDR3 reads CSSSLRPANEQFF. CDR3 nucleotides: TGTTCCAGCAGCTTAAGGCCTGCAAATGAGCAGTTCTTC.

In DNA form, the CDR3 reads TGTGCCAGCAGTTCCTTAAAAAGTAGATCACCCCTCCACTTT. Amino acids: CASSSLKSRSPLHF. The V and J genes are TRBV2 and TRBJ1-6, with no clear D. CDR3 length: 14 residues. Germline CDR1 and CDR2: SNHLY and FYNNEI. Trimming pared 5 bases from V and 10 bases from J, leaving 15 bases between.

The chain uses TRBV5-1 and TRBJ2-3, with 12 bases identical to TRBD2. V shed 0 bases and J 2 bases; nucleotides not matched to a gene: 7. The CDR3 extends over 18 amino acids. Germline V gene sequence: CDR1 SGHRS, CDR2 YFSETQ. This CDR3 reads CASSLVRGTSGSTDTQYF. CDR3 in DNA: TGCGCCAGCAGCTTGGTGAGGGGGACTAGCGGGTCCACAGATACGCAGTATTTT.

In this sample, this clonotype turned up a few times. The J gene is TRBJ2-7, the V gene TRBV5-4; a weak D match, TRBD2 (7 bases). CDR3 length equals 15 residues. The V end was cut by 4 bases, the J end by 7 bases, with 21 bases between. From germline, CDR1 is SGHNT and CDR2 YYREEE (reference sequence). The CDR3 loop is CASSPGGGLEGEQYF. In DNA, the CDR3 is TGTGCCAGCAGCCCTGGGGGGGGGCTGGAGGGGGAGCAGTACTTC.

J is TRBJ1-2 and V is TRBV29-1; D might be TRBD1 (5 bases). The CDR3 sequence is 10 residues long. From germline, CDR1 is SQVTM and CDR2 ANQGSEA. V dropped 6 bases and J dropped 8 bases, with 10 bases sitting between them. The CDR3 loop reads CSVDIRGYTF. The CDR3 bases are TGCAGCGTGGACATCCGGGGCTACACCTTC.

There are many counts of this clonotype. The V and J genes are TRBV7-6 and TRBJ1-2, with TRBD1 matching over 7 bases. This CDR3 is 15 amino acids long. V dropped 4 bases and J dropped 4; count of bases not matched to a gene: 9. CDR1 is SGHVS, CDR2 FNYEAQ, per germline. Here the CDR3 reads CASSSRKGTAYGYTF. The CDR3 DNA is TGTGCCAGCAGCTCCCGAAAGGGGACAGCCTATGGCTACACCTTC.

V usage is TRBV28 and J usage is TRBJ2-1; D is unresolved. The V gene lost 2 bases and the J gene lost 12 bases, with 11 bases spanning the gap. This CDR3 contains 12 residues. Germline CDR1 and CDR2: MDHEN and SYDVKM. The CDR3 loop reads CASSLKGLGQFF. The CDR3 nucleotides are TGTGCCAGCAGTTTAAAGGGCCTCGGGCAGTTCTTC.

Points on this clonotype: A single base separates this from a much larger clone, so it may be a read error. No conserved phenylalanine or tryptophan ends this CDR3, so it is likely a read error. The chain is built from TRBV7-9 and TRBJ2-4; D gene uncertain. V lost 5 bases to trimming and J lost 3 bases, with 11 bases between them. Germline CDR1 reads SEHNR; CDR2 reads FQNEAQ (reference sequence). The length of the CDR3 is 14 residues. For the CDR3, the DNA is TGTGCCAGCAGCCCACGCAGCCTCAAAAACATTCAGTACTTA. This translates into CASSPRSLKNIQYL.

This clonotype was found a few times. V usage is TRBV29-1 and J usage is TRBJ2-7; a possible D gene is TRBD2 (6 bases). This CDR3 region has 13 residues. The V end was cut by 4 bases, the J end by 1 base, with 11 bases between. Per the germline V gene, CDR1 is SQVTM and CDR2 is ANQGSEA. For the CDR3, the DNA is TGCAGCGTTGCAGCGGGTGATTCCTACGAGCAGTACTTC. It codes for CSVAAGDSYEQYF.

The chain employs TRBV20-1 and TRBJ1-3; D call uncertain. Trimming took 3 bases from V and 2 from J, leaving 8 bases between them. The CDR3 sequence is 13 residues long. The germline V gene encodes CDR1 DFQATT and CDR2 SNEGSKA (reference sequence). The CDR3 here is CSASEVTGNTIYF. CDR3 DNA: TGCAGTGCTAGCGAAGTGACTGGAAACACCATATATTTT.

J is TRBJ2-2 and V is TRBV29-1; the D call may be TRBD1 or TRBD2 (5 bases each). Deletions cut 7 bases from V and 3 bases from J, with 15 bases between. The CDR3 length is 14 residues. Germline lookup yields CDR1 SQVTM and CDR2 ANQGSEA. The CDR3 nucleotides are TGCAGCGCCGAAAGCAGGGAGTACACCGGGGAGCTGTTTTTT. As protein: CSAESREYTGELFF.

The gene calls are TRBV6-1 and TRBJ2-7; D is ambiguous. The CDR3 length is 14 residues. Germline lookup yields CDR1 MNHNS and CDR2 SASEGT. The V end was cut by 7 bases, the J end by 0 bases, with 13 bases between. The CDR3 region is CASKYGASSYEQYF. The CDR3 DNA reads TGTGCCAGCAAATACGGAGCCAGCTCCTACGAGCAGTACTTC.

The CDR3: CASSQPGTLSEAFF. The DNA of the CDR3 is TGTGCCAGCAGCCAACCCGGGACACTAAGCGAAGCTTTCTTT. The chain recombines TRBV5-5 with TRBJ1-1, with D perhaps TRBD1 (6 bases). Germline lookup yields CDR1 SGHKS and CDR2 YYEKEE (reference sequence). Trimming pared 4 bases from V and 8 bases from J, leaving 18 bases between. This CDR3 spans 14 amino acids.

V gene TRBV12-3 or TRBV12-4 combines with J gene TRBJ1-3; D not resolved. CDR3 length equals 15 residues. V lost 6 bases to trimming and J lost 4 bases, with 16 bases between them. The CDR3 protein is CASRGDGFAGNTIYF. CDR3 sequence (DNA): TGTGCCAGCAGGGGAGACGGCTTTGCAGGAAACACCATATATTTT.

V and J are TRBV5-5 and TRBJ2-5, with TRBD1 identical over 7 bases. Trimming at V came to 3 bases and at J to 3 bases, leaving 5 bases not matched to a gene. The V gene's germline CDR1 is SGHKS and CDR2 YYEKEE (reference sequence). The length of the CDR3 is 14 residues. CDR3 coding DNA: TGTGCCAGCAGCTCCTGGGACAGAAAAGAGACCCAGTACTTC. It translates to CASSSWDRKETQYF.